The 9 T cell receptor beta chains reported below all come from one sample, sequenced in a study of CXCR3-negative and CXCR3-positive naive CD8 T cells (dated by TCRdb to between 2018 and 2020). Overall results and qualifications from the work: Compared with CXCR3-negative naive cells, CXCR3-positive naive cells had TRB CDR3s with higher hydrophobicity (lower Kidera factor 4), lower energy, and higher strength and volume indices.

Antigens for these TCRs are unknown. Sequencing was performed on a NextSeq 550. The Human TCR Profiling Kit (MiLaboratory) was used to make UMI-labeled 5' RACE TRB cDNA libraries. TCRdb reanalyzed the reads, keeping one entry per CDR3 protein sequence and omitting DNA. The sample's clone listing holds about 5,800 distinct CDR3 sequences. Around 2.3% of the sample is held by the ten biggest clonotypes. Sequenced: naive CXCR3+ CD8+ T cells from blood. Explained via the paper, the cell subset or site label denotes: CD45RO-CCR7+CD27+CD95- naive CD8+ T cells expressing CXCR3 (TNR3+). The receptors originated from a human donor in good health. Some clones in this sample may be carry-over from other donors' samples.

By frequency, this clonotype is medium-sized (0.01 to 0.1%). The chain links TRBV29-1 to TRBJ2-1; the D call from TCRdb, TRBD2, cannot be confirmed without DNA. This CDR3 comprises 15 residues. Germline lookup yields CDR1 SQVTM and CDR2 ANQGSEA. The CDR3 loop reads CSVDSGTSGYNEQFF.

The chain couples TRBV29-1 to TRBJ2-7; the TRBD1 assignment by TCRdb is unverifiable without DNA. Germline V gives CDR1 SQVTM, CDR2 ANQGSEA. CDR3 size: 15 residues. The CDR3 here is CSVEVAGRGPYEQYF.

According to its frequency, this clonotype is medium-sized. V is TRBV29-1 and J is TRBJ1-2; checking the TCRdb D call of TRBD1 is not possible without DNA. Germline CDR1 SQVTM, CDR2 ANQGSEA. This CDR3 comprises 13 residues. This chain's CDR3 is CSVQGQGASGYTF.

The chain links TRBV5-1 to TRBJ2-1; TCRdb gives TRBD2 as the D gene, but with no DNA this cannot be confirmed. Germline V gene data show CDR1 as SGHRS and CDR2 as YFSETQ. The CDR3 totals 13 residues. The CDR3: CASRDSGGYEQFF.

The CDR3 protein is CASSFGQAEILNEQFF. This sequence joins TRBV5-1 and TRBJ2-7; the TCRdb D gene call, TRBD1, has no DNA to confirm it. This CDR3 is 16 amino acids long. Germline V gives CDR1 SGHRS, CDR2 YFSETQ.

Judged by frequency, this clonotype is medium-sized. The chain is built from TRBV5-6 and TRBJ2-1; TCRdb returns TRBD1, unconfirmable since there is no DNA. Germline CDR1 reads SGHDT; CDR2 reads YYEEEE. The CDR3 covers 16 residues. CDR3 protein: CASDHFPGAVYNEQFF.

Judged by frequency, this clonotype is medium-sized. V gene TRBV29-1 combines with J gene TRBJ1-2; the TCRdb D gene call, TRBD1, has no DNA to confirm it. The germline CDR1 and CDR2 sequences are SQVTM and ANQGSEA. The CDR3 runs to 14 residues. CDR3 amino acids: CSVVKDSWMNGYTF.

Its frequency marks this clonotype as medium-sized. This rearrangement joins TRBV16 to TRBJ2-1; TCRdb's assignment of TRBD1 cannot be checked, as there is no DNA. CDR3 length: 14 residues. Per germline, CDR1 KGHSY and CDR2 FQNENV. This CDR3 is CASSQFRVQNEQFF.

By frequency, this clonotype registers medium-sized. The CDR3 here is CSVAGHSGANVLTF. This sequence joins TRBV29-1 and TRBJ2-6; TCRdb selects TRBD2, and the lack of DNA leaves this call unchecked. Looked up from germline, CDR1 is SQVTM and CDR2 is ANQGSEA. The CDR3 totals 14 residues.